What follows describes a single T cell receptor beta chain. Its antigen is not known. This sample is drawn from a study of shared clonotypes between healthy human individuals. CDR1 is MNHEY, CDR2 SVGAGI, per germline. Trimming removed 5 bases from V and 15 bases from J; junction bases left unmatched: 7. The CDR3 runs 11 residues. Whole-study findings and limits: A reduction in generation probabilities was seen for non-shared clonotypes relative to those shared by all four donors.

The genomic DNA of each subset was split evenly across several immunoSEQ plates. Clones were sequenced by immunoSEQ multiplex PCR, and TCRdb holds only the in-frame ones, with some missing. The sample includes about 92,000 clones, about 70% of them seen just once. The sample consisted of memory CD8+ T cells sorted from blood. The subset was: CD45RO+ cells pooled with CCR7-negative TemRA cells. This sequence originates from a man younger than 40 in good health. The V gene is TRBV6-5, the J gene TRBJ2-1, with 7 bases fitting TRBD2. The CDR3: CASSDERGRFF. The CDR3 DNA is TGTGCCAGCAGTGACGAGCGGGGACGGTTCTTC.